The source of this T cell receptor beta chain is a study of cytomegalovirus exposure and HLA in healthy donors. Researchers ran the PCR with 60 Vbeta and 13 Jbeta primers. This table comes from immunoSEQ multiplex PCR, and its TCRdb copy is limited to in-frame clones, with some not included. Found here are about 140,000 clones, roughly four fifths of them singletons; the top ten hold 1% to 1.5%. Broader study findings: The study recorded 150 to 200 TCR beta chains that were cytomegalovirus-associated. Differences between HLA loci emerged in a later analysis of TCR association rates, with DRB1 most and HLA-C fewest. A later analysis reportedly found fewer N-insertions in an Asian-associated ancestry cluster than the roughly 730-donor mean.

V was shortened by 1 base and J by 0 bases, with 9 bases between the two germline ends. The CDR3 totals 15 residues. The germline V gene encodes CDR1 LGHNA and CDR2 YSLEER. On this clone: Its antigen is currently unknown.

The V call is TRBV4-3, the J call TRBJ2-5, with D unclear. This TCR came from a woman in her thirties or forties in good health and CMV-seronegative. Sequencing was done on a sample of PBMCs. The CDR3 sequence: CASSQALADQETQYF. DNA for the CDR3: TGCGCCAGCAGCCAAGCTTTGGCGGACCAAGAGACCCAGTACTTC.